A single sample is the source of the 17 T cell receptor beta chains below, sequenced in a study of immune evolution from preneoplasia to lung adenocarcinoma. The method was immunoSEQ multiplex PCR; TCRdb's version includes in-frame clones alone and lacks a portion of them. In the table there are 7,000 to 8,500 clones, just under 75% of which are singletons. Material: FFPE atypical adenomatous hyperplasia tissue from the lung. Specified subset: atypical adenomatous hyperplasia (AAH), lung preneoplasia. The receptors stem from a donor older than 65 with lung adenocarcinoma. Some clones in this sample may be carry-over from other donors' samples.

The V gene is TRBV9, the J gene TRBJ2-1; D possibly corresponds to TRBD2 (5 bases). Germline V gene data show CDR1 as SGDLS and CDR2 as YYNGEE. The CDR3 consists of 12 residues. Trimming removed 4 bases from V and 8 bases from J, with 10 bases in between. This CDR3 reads CASSLVLDEQFF. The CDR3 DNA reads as TGTGCCAGCAGCTTAGTACTAGATGAGCAGTTCTTC.

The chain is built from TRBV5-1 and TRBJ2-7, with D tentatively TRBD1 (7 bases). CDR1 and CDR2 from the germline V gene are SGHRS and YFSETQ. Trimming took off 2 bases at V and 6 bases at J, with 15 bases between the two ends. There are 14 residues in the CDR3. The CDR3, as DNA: TGCGCCAGCAGCTTCGGGCAGGGGGGATCCGAGCAGTACTTC. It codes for CASSFGQGGSEQYF. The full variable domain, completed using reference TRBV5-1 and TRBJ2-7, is KAGVTQTPRYLIKTRGQQVTLSCSPISGHRSVSWYQQTPGQGLQFLFEYFSETQRNKGNFPGRFSGRQFSNSRSEMNVSTLELGDSALYLCASSFGQGGSEQYFGPGTRLTVT.

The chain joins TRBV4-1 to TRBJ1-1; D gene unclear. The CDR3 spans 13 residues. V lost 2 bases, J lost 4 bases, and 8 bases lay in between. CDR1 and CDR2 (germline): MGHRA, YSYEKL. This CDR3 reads CASSQLGSTEAFF. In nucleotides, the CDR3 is TGCGCCAGCAGCCAATTAGGGAGCACTGAAGCTTTCTTT.

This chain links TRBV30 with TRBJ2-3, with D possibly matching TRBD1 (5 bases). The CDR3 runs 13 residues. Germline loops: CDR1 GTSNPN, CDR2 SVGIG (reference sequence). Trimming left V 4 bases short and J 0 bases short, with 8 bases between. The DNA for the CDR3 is TGTGCCTGGAATCAGGGAAGCACAGATACGCAGTATTTT. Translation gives CAWNQGSTDTQYF.

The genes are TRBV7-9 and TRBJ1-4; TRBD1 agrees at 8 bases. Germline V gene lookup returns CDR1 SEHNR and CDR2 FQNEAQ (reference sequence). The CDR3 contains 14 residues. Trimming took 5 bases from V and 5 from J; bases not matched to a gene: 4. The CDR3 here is CASSPGQGNEKLFF. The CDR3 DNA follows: TGTGCCAGCAGCCCCGGACAGGGAAATGAAAAACTGTTTTTT.

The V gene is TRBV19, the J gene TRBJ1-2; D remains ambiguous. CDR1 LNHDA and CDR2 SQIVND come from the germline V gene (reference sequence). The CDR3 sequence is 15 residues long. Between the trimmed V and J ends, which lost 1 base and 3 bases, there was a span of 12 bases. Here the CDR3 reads CASSIGRAGDYGYTF. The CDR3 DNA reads TGTGCCAGTAGTATAGGAAGAGCCGGGGACTATGGCTACACCTTC.

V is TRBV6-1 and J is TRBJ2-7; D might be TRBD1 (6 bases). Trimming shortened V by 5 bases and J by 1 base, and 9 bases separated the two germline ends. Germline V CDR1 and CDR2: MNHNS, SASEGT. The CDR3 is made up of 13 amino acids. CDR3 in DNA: TGTGCCAGCAGTTATGGACAGTCCTACGAGCAGTACTTC. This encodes CASSYGQSYEQYF.

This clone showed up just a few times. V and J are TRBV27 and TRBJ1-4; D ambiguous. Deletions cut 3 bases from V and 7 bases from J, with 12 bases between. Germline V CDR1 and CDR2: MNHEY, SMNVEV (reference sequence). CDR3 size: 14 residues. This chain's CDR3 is CASSFQRGGEKLFF. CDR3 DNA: TGTGCCAGCAGTTTTCAGCGAGGAGGTGAAAAACTGTTTTTT.

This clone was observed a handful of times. Here the CDR3 DNA reads TGCGCCAGCAGACTCAGTGAGACCCAGTACTTC. Amino acid sequence: CASRLSETQYF. V usage is TRBV10-2 and J usage is TRBJ2-5; D not certain. The CDR3 is made up of 11 amino acids. CDR1 and CDR2 (germline): WSHSY, SAAADI. V was cut by 6 bases and J by 5 bases, with 7 bases left in between.

The CDR3 sequence is CASSHTRDTQYF. Written as DNA, the CDR3 is TGCGCCAGCAGCCACACTAGAGATACGCAGTATTTT. J is TRBJ2-3 and V is TRBV5-1; D perhaps matches TRBD2 (5 bases). The germline gives CDR1 SGHRS, CDR2 YFSETQ. V was clipped by 4 bases and J by 5 bases, with 8 bases between them. The CDR3 sequence is 12 residues long.

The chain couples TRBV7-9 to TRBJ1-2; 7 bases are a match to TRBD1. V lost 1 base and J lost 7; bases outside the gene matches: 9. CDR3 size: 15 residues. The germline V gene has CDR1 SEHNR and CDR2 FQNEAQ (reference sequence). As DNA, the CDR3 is TGTGCCAGCAGCTTAGGTTCGACAGGGACCGGTGGCTACACCTTC. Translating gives CASSLGSTGTGGYTF.

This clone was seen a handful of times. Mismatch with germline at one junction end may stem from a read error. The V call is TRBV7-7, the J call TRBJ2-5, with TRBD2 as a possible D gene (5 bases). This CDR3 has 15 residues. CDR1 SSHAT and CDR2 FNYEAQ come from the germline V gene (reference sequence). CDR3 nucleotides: TGTGCTAGCAGCTTAGCGATAGGGCCAGAAGAGACCCAGTACTTC. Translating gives CASSLAIGPEETQYF.

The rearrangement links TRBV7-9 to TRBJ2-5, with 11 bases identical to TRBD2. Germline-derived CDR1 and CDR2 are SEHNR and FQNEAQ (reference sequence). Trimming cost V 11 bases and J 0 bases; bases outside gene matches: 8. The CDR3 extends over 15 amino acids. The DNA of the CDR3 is TGTGCCGGAGTGACTAGCGGGACCTACCAAGAGACCCAGTACTTC. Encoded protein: CAGVTSGTYQETQYF.

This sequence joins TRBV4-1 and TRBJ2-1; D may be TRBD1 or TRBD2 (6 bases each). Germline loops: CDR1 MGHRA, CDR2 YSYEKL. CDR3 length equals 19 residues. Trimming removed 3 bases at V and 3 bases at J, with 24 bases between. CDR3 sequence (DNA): TGCGCCAGCAGCCATCCGGGACTCAAGCAAGGGGGTGACTACAATGAGCAGTTCTTC. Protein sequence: CASSHPGLKQGGDYNEQFF.

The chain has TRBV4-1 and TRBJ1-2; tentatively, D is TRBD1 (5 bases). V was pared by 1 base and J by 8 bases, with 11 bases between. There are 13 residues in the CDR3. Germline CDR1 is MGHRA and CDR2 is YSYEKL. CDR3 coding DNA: TGCGCCAGCAGCCAAGTTGAGGGGCTCGGCTACACCTTC. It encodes CASSQVEGLGYTF.

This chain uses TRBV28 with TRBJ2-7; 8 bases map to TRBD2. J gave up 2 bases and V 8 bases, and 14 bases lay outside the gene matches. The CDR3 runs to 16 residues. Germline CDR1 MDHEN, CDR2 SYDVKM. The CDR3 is CASYARSGTRPYEQYF. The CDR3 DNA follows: TGTGCCAGCTACGCACGATCCGGGACTAGACCCTACGAGCAGTACTTC.

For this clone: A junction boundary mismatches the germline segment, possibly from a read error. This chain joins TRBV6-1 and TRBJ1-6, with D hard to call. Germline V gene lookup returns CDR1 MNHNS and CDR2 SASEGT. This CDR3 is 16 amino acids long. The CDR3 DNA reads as TGTGCCAGCAATGAATGGGAACAGCTCCTCAATTCACCCCTCCACTTT. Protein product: CASNEWEQLLNSPLHF.